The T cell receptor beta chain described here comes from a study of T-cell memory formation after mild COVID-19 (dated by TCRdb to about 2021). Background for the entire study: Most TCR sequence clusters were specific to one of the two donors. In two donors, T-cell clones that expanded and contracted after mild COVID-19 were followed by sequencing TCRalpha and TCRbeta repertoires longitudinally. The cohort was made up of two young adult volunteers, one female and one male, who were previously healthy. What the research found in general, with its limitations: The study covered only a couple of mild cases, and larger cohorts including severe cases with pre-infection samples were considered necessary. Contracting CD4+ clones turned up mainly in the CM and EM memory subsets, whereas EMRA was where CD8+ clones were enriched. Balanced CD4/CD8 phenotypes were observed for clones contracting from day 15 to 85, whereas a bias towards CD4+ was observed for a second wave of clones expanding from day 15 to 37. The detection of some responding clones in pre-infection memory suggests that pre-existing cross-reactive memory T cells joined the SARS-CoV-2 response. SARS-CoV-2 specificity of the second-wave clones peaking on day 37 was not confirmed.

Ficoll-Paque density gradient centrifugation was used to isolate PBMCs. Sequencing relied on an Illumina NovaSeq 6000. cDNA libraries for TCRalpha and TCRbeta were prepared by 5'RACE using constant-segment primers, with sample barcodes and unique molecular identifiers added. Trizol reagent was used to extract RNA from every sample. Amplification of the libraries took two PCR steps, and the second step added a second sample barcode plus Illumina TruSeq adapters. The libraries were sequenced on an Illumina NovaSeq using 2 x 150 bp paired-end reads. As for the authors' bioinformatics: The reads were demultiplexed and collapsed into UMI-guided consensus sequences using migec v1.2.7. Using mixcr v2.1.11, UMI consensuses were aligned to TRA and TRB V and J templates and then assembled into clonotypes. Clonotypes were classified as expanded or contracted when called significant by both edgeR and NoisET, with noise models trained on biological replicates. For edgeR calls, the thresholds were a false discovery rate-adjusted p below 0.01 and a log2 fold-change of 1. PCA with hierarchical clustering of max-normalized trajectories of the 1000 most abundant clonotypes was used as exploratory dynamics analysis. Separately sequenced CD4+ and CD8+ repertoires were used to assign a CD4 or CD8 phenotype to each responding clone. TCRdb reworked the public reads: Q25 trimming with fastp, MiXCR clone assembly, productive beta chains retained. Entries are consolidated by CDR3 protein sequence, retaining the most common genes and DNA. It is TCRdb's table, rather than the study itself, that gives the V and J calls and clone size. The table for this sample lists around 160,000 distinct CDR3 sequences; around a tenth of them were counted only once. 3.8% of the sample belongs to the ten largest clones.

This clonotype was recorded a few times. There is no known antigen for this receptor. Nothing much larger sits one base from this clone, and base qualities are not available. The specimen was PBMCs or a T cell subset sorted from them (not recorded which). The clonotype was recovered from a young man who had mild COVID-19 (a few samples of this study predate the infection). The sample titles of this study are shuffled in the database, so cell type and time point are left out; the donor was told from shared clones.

The encoded CDR3 is CSAPGPGNTIYF. Read as DNA, the sequence is TGCAGTGCTCCGGGCCCCGGAAACACCATATATTTT. The V and J genes are TRBV20-1 and TRBJ1-3; the D gene assignment is ambiguous. Based on the germline V gene (reference sequence), the CDR1 and CDR2 sequences are DFQATT and SNEGSKA. The CDR3 spans 12 residues, from the cysteine through the phenylalanine. Only CDR3 DNA is held: 36 bases, read in frame from base 1. V was cut back by 5 bases and J by 4 bases, leaving a gap of 9 bases between them.